The 10 T cell receptor beta chains reported below all come from one sample, sequenced in a study of blood T cell repertoires in COVID-19. The data were produced by immunoSEQ multiplex PCR, yet TCRdb's version contains in-frame clones alone and is incomplete. This table has around 130,000 clones, roughly 90% appearing once. Input material: peripheral blood. The origin of the receptors is a man between 65 and 80 years old with active COVID-19.

V and J are TRBV7-8 and TRBJ2-7, with 7 bases identical to TRBD1. Germline CDR1 and CDR2: SGHVS and FQNEAQ. The CDR3 is made up of 17 amino acids. V shed 0 bases and J 1 base; nucleotides not matched to a gene: 9. The CDR3 loop reads CASSLAARQGQSYEQYF. The DNA for the CDR3 is TGTGCCAGCAGCTTAGCGGCGAGACAGGGACAGTCCTACGAGCAGTACTTC.

The chain is built from TRBV6-1 and TRBJ2-1; D may be TRBD2 (6 bases). V was shortened by 4 bases and J by 6 bases, with 22 bases between the two germline ends. Per the germline V gene, CDR1 is MNHNS and CDR2 is SASEGT. This CDR3 is 17 amino acids long. This CDR3 is CASSGRDDGKVINEQFF. For the CDR3, the DNA is TGTGCCAGCAGTGGGCGGGACGACGGTAAAGTAATCAATGAGCAGTTCTTC.

The V call is TRBV9, the J call TRBJ1-4, with 9 bases that match TRBD1. The ends lost 3 bases at V and 7 bases at J; junction bases unmatched: 7. The length of the CDR3 is 15 residues. Per the germline V gene, CDR1 is SGDLS and CDR2 is YYNGEE. In DNA form, the CDR3 reads TGTGCCAGCAGCGCTAGGACAGGGGTCGGTGAAAAACTGTTTTTT. This gives the protein CASSARTGVGEKLFF.

In this sample, this clone turned up once. The V call is TRBV2, the J call TRBJ2-7, with a weak D call TRBD1 (5 bases). The CDR3 totals 12 residues. The ends were cut back, 8 bases at V and 2 bases at J, with 10 bases in the middle. Germline loops: CDR1 SNHLY, CDR2 FYNNEI. In DNA, the CDR3 is TGTGCCAGCCAGGGCGGAACCTACGAGCAGTACTTC. Its protein product is CASQGGTYEQYF.

This clone was detected once. V is TRBV9 and J is TRBJ2-7; 8 bases line up with TRBD1. The germline V gene encodes CDR1 SGDLS and CDR2 YYNGEE. Losses at the gene ends were 4 bases for V and 5 bases for J; bases not matched to a gene: 5. The CDR3 spans 13 residues. The DNA of the CDR3 is TGTGCCAGCAGCAGAAAACAGGGGGACGAGCAGTACTTC. Translated, it gives CASSRKQGDEQYF.

This clone appeared a few times. The CDR3 reads CASSLSGGAGAFF. The DNA for the CDR3 is TGTGCCAGCAGTTTATCGGGGGGCGCTGGGGCTTTCTTT. The chain combines TRBV28 with TRBJ1-1; D possibly corresponds to TRBD1 (6 bases). This CDR3 spans 13 amino acids. Trimming removed 1 base at V and 11 bases at J, with 14 bases between. CDR1 is MDHEN and CDR2 is SYDVKM in the germline V gene.

The V and J genes are TRBV28 and TRBJ1-1; D is ambiguous. The CDR3 has 14 amino acids. V lost 0 bases to trimming and J lost 5 bases, with 10 bases between them. Looked up from germline, CDR1 is MDHEN and CDR2 is SYDVKM. The CDR3 region is CASSLWPELTEAFF. In nucleotides, the CDR3 is TGTGCCAGCAGTTTATGGCCAGAACTAACTGAAGCTTTCTTT.

The chain couples TRBV5-5 to TRBJ1-2, with D uncertain. Germline values: CDR1 SGHKS, CDR2 YYEKEE (reference sequence). Trimming left V 2 bases short and J 4 bases short, with 6 bases between. This CDR3 has 12 residues. CDR3 region: CASSFDIYGYTF. CDR3 sequence (DNA): TGTGCCAGCAGCTTCGACATCTATGGCTACACCTTC.

This chain connects TRBV5-5 to TRBJ1-2; D is unclear. V shed 7 bases and J shed 4 bases, with 20 bases lying between them. Germline V gives CDR1 SGHKS, CDR2 YYEKEE (reference sequence). CDR3 length: 15 amino acids. The CDR3 bases are TGTGCCAGCCGCGTAGGGAGAGAGACCTTCTATGGCTACACCTTC. Residues: CASRVGRETFYGYTF. Filled out from reference TRBV5-5 and TRBJ1-2, the complete variable domain reads DAGVTQSPTHLIKTRGQQVTLRCSPISGHKSVSWYQQVLGQGPQFIFQYYEKEERGRGNFPDRFSARQFPNYSSELNVNALLLGDSALYLCASRVGRETFYGYTFGSGTRLTVV.

The chain is built from TRBV6-6 and TRBJ1-4; the D is unclear. Trimming cost V 5 bases and J 5 bases, with 9 bases left between them. The V gene's germline CDR1 is MNHNY and CDR2 SVGAGI (reference sequence). The length of the CDR3 is 13 residues. The CDR3 is CASSLAGNEKLFF. Written as DNA, the CDR3 is TGTGCCAGCAGTCTGGCCGGGAATGAAAAACTGTTTTTT.